These 22 T cell receptor beta chains originate from one sample sequenced in a study of cytomegalovirus exposure and HLA in healthy donors. This PCR relied on a set of 60 Vbeta primers and 13 Jbeta primers. Sequenced by immunoSEQ multiplex PCR; TCRdb stores in-frame clones only, minus some. Its listing shows tens of thousands of clones. Sequencing input: PBMCs. These receptors were collected from a woman in her thirties in good health and CMV-seronegative.

V is TRBV6-5 and J is TRBJ1-1; tentative D call: TRBD1 (6 bases). V shed 6 bases and J shed 5 bases, with 16 bases lying between them. Germline V gene data show CDR1 as MNHEY and CDR2 as SVGAGI. CDR3 length: 14 residues. For the CDR3, the DNA is TGTGCCAGCAGCTGGGACACCGGTCGTACTGAAGCTTTCTTT. Amino acids: CASSWDTGRTEAFF.

Written as DNA, the CDR3 is TGCAGCGTTGAAGGTGACAGGTTTGAAGCTTTCTTT. This translates into CSVEGDRFEAFF. The chain recombines TRBV29-1 with TRBJ1-1; a possible D gene is TRBD1 (6 bases). The CDR3 runs to 12 residues. Looked up from germline, CDR1 is SQVTM and CDR2 is ANQGSEA. V was cut by 1 base and J by 7 bases, with 10 bases left in between. The complete variable domain, with remaining parts taken from reference TRBV29-1 and TRBJ1-1, reads SAVISQKPSRDICQRGTSLTIQCQVDSQVTMMFWYRQQPGQSLTLIATANQGSEATYESGFVIDKFPISRPNLTFSTLTVSNMSPEDSSIYLCSVEGDRFEAFFGQGTRLTVV.

CDR3 residues: CASSAGGLASYEQYF. The CDR3 nucleotides are TGTGCCAGCAGCGCCGGCGGGCTGGCCTCCTACGAGCAGTACTTC. This chain connects TRBV9 to TRBJ2-7; perhaps TRBD2 as D (5 bases). Trimming left V 3 bases short and J 0 bases short, with 13 bases between. Germline CDR1 reads SGDLS; CDR2 reads YYNGEE. The CDR3 covers 15 residues.

V usage is TRBV27 and J usage is TRBJ1-5, with unresolved D. Trimming removed 6 bases from V and 7 bases from J, with 16 bases in between. CDR3 size: 14 residues. Per the germline V gene, CDR1 is MNHEY and CDR2 is SMNVEV (reference sequence). The CDR3 spells CASSGAGSRQPQHF. The CDR3 DNA is TGTGCCAGCAGCGGAGCGGGGTCCCGGCAGCCCCAGCATTTT.

The genes are TRBV4-3 and TRBJ1-4; tentatively, D is TRBD1 (5 bases). V lost 0 bases and J lost 6, with 11 bases in between. The CDR3 contains 15 residues. The germline V gene encodes CDR1 LGHNA and CDR2 YSLEER. The CDR3 DNA is TGCGCCAGCAGCCAAGAAGAGGGGAGGTATGAAAAACTGTTTTTT. Translation gives CASSQEEGRYEKLFF.

V usage is TRBV27 and J usage is TRBJ1-2; the D is unclear. The CDR3 totals 13 residues. Trimming removed 6 bases at V and 14 bases at J, with 22 bases between. CDR1 is MNHEY and CDR2 is SMNVEV in the germline V gene (reference sequence). The CDR3 nucleotides are TGTGCCAGCAGCCCCGGACTGACACTTGGCTCTACCTTC. Translated: CASSPGLTLGSTF.

This rearrangement joins TRBV6-5 to TRBJ2-7; TRBD1 matches 7 bases. V lost 2 bases, J lost 4 bases, and 5 bases stayed unmatched. Germline V gene data show CDR1 as MNHEY and CDR2 as SVGAGI. This CDR3 is built from 14 residues. Here the CDR3 DNA reads TGTGCCAGCAGTTACCGGACAGGAATTTACGAGCAGTACTTC. Translating it yields CASSYRTGIYEQYF.

Written as DNA, the CDR3 is TGTGCCAGCAGTTCACAGGGACGCGAGCAGTACTTC. Protein sequence: CASSSQGREQYF. V usage is TRBV6-5 and J usage is TRBJ2-7, with D maybe TRBD1 (6 bases). CDR1 MNHEY and CDR2 SVGAGI come from the germline V gene. The CDR3 consists of 12 residues. Trimming cost V 4 bases and J 6 bases, with 10 bases left between them.

The genes are TRBV7-6 and TRBJ2-7; 8 nucleotides match TRBD2. The germline V gene encodes CDR1 SGHVS and CDR2 FNYEAQ. V was pared by 4 bases and J by 2 bases, with 13 bases of the junction left unmatched. This CDR3 spans 17 amino acids. The CDR3 region is CASSSEPTSGYTYEQYF. In nucleotides, the CDR3 is TGTGCCAGCAGCTCCGAACCAACTAGCGGCTATACCTACGAGCAGTACTTC.

The genes are TRBV7-2 and TRBJ2-7; the D gene is possibly TRBD1 (5 bases). V was clipped by 1 base and J by 3 bases, with 13 bases between them. Germline V lookup: CDR1 SGHTA, CDR2 FQGNSA. There are 15 residues in the CDR3. The CDR3 DNA is TGTGCCAGCAGCTTAGGATCCCGACAGAGCTACGAGCAGTACTTC. This encodes CASSLGSRQSYEQYF.

The chain uses TRBV2 and TRBJ2-1; TRBD2 is a possible D gene (6 bases). Germline loops: CDR1 SNHLY, CDR2 FYNNEI. The CDR3 sequence is 14 residues long. V was clipped by 8 bases and J by 0 bases, with 11 bases between them. CDR3 in amino acids: CASSRGSSYNEQFF. As DNA, the CDR3 is TGTGCCAGCTCACGGGGGAGCTCCTACAATGAGCAGTTCTTC.

The chain links TRBV25-1 to TRBJ1-2; unclear D gene. The V end lost 1 base, the J end lost 7 bases, and 16 bases lay between the germline ends. CDR3 size: 15 residues. CDR1 and CDR2 from the germline V gene are MGHDK and SYGVNS. This CDR3 reads CASSEWYTEDCGYTF. CDR3 sequence (DNA): TGTGCCAGCAGTGAATGGTACACTGAGGACTGTGGCTACACCTTC.

The chain joins TRBV9 to TRBJ1-1, with D possibly being TRBD1 (6 bases). This CDR3 contains 14 residues. Deletions cut 3 bases from V and 1 base from J, with 10 bases between. CDR1 and CDR2 from the germline V gene are SGDLS and YYNGEE. The CDR3 spells CASSATGENTEAFF. CDR3 nucleotides: TGTGCCAGCAGCGCGACAGGAGAGAACACTGAAGCTTTCTTT. Drawing the rest from reference TRBV9 and TRBJ1-1, the complete variable domain is DSGVTQTPKHLITATGQRVTLRCSPRSGDLSVYWYQQSLDQGLQFLIQYYNGEERAKGNILERFSAQQFPDLHSELNLSSLELGDSALYFCASSATGENTEAFFGQGTRLTVV.

The gene calls are TRBV29-1 and TRBJ1-2, with 8 bases that match TRBD1. This CDR3 comprises 13 residues. V dropped 7 bases and J dropped 8; count of bases not matched to a gene: 12. Germline V gives CDR1 SQVTM, CDR2 ANQGSEA. This chain's CDR3 is CSAPGQDGRGYTF. In DNA, the CDR3 is TGCAGCGCTCCGGGACAGGACGGACGGGGCTACACCTTC.

The chain has TRBV7-9 and TRBJ2-1; the match to TRBD2 covers 14 bases. V dropped 5 bases and J dropped 8; count of bases not matched to a gene: 8. Per the germline V gene, CDR1 is SEHNR and CDR2 is FQNEAQ (reference sequence). This CDR3 spans 16 amino acids. CDR3 in DNA: TGTGCCAGCAGCAAAGGGACTAGCGGGAGTTGGGATGAGCAGTTCTTC. Translation gives CASSKGTSGSWDEQFF.

The chain uses TRBV5-1 and TRBJ1-5; tentative D call: TRBD1 (5 bases). CDR3 length equals 14 residues. V gave up 2 bases and J gave up 7 bases, with 13 bases separating them. Germline lookup yields CDR1 SGHRS and CDR2 YFSETQ. Here the CDR3 DNA reads TGCGCCAGCAGCTTTGCGGGGGTTGGACAGCCCCAGCATTTT. Translated, it gives CASSFAGVGQPQHF.

The rearrangement joins TRBV4-2 to TRBJ1-2; 7 positions agree with TRBD1. J was trimmed by 6 bases and V by 0 bases; bases with no gene match: 4. CDR1 is LGHNA, CDR2 YNFKEQ, per germline. The CDR3 runs to 14 residues. The CDR3 sequence is CASSQEGTVDGYTF. CDR3 DNA sequence: TGTGCCAGCAGCCAAGAGGGGACAGTTGATGGCTACACCTTC.

The chain carries TRBV28 and TRBJ1-1; TRBD1 matches 7 bases. Looked up from germline, CDR1 is MDHEN and CDR2 is SYDVKM. This CDR3 has 13 amino acids. The trim removed 6 bases at V and 1 base at J, leaving 2 bases unmatched. The CDR3 spells CASSPGGNTEAFF. Here the CDR3 DNA reads TGTGCCAGCAGCCCAGGGGGGAACACTGAAGCTTTCTTT.

The rearrangement uses TRBV7-2 and TRBJ1-2; D unclear. The CDR3 has 14 amino acids. Germline CDR1 reads SGHTA; CDR2 reads FQGNSA. V lost 5 bases and J 4 bases, leaving 14 bases between the germline ends. The CDR3 DNA reads as TGTGCCAGCAGCGTGGAGTTGTCAGTCTATGGCTACACCTTC. This sequence encodes CASSVELSVYGYTF.

V usage is TRBV11-2 and J usage is TRBJ2-7; D not certain. V was pared by 5 bases and J by 4 bases, with 15 bases between. The length of the CDR3 is 14 residues. Germline V CDR1 and CDR2: SGHAT, FQNNGV. The CDR3 DNA is TGTGCCAGCAGCCGTGACGGATCCAGGTACGAGCAGTACTTC. Translating gives CASSRDGSRYEQYF.

The chain has TRBV30 and TRBJ2-5, with D unclear. V was clipped by 2 bases and J by 2 bases, with 9 bases between them. Germline CDR1 and CDR2: GTSNPN and SVGIG (reference sequence). The CDR3 has 13 amino acids. This chain's CDR3 is CAWSPGPQETQYF. Here the CDR3 DNA reads TGTGCCTGGAGTCCGGGTCCTCAAGAGACCCAGTACTTC.

V usage is TRBV29-1 and J usage is TRBJ2-1; D call uncertain. This CDR3 comprises 15 residues. Germline V CDR1 and CDR2: SQVTM, ANQGSEA. The V gene lost 5 bases and the J gene lost 3 bases, with 17 bases spanning the gap. Written as DNA, the CDR3 is TGCAGCGTTCCTAGAGCGTCCTACTACTACAATGAGCAGTTCTTC. This sequence encodes CSVPRASYYYNEQFF.